The entry that follows covers one T cell receptor beta chain sequence. TCRdb's copy holds only in-frame clones and misses some; the assay was immunoSEQ multiplex PCR. In the table there are 200,000 to 300,000 clones, around 79% of which are singletons. The data originate from a study of blood T cell repertoires in COVID-19. Germline CDR1 is SGHDT and CDR2 is YYEEEE. The CDR3 is 17 residues long. The trim removed 4 bases at V and 1 base at J, leaving 9 bases unmatched. This chain uses TRBV5-6 with TRBJ2-3; 10 bases agree with TRBD2. The TCR comes from a woman of 80 years or more with acute or convalescent COVID-19. The sequencing sample was made of peripheral blood. CDR3 region: CASSAGLAKVGTDTQYF. In nucleotides, the CDR3 is TGTGCCAGCAGCGCGGGACTAGCGAAGGTCGGCACAGATACGCAGTATTTT.